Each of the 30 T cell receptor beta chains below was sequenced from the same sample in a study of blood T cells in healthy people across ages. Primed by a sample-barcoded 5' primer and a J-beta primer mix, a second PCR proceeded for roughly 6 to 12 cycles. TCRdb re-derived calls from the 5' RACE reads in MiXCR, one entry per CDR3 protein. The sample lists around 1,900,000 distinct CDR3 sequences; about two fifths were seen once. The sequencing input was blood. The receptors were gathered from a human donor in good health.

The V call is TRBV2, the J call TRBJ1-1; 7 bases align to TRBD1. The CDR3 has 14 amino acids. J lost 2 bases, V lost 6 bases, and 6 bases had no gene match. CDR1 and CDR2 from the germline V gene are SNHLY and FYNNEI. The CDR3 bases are TGTGCCAGCAGCGAACAGGGGATCAACACTGAAGCTTTCTTT. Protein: CASSEQGINTEAFF.

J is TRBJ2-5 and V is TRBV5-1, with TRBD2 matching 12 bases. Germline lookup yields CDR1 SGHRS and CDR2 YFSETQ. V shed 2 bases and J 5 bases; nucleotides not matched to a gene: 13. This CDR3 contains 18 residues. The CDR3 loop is CASSFNGLAGGSEETQYF. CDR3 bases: TGCGCCAGCAGCTTCAACGGGCTAGCGGGGGGGTCAGAGGAGACCCAGTACTTC. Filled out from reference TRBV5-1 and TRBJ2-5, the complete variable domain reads KAGVTQTPRYLIKTRGQQVTLSCSPISGHRSVSWYQQTPGQGLQFLFEYFSETQRNKGNFPGRFSGRQFSNSRSEMNVSTLELGDSALYLCASSFNGLAGGSEETQYFGPGTRLLVL.

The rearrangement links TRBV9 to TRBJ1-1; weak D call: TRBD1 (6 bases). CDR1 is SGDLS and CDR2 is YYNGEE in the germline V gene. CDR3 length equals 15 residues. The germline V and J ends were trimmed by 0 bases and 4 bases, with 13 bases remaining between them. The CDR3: CASSVGRRGSTEAFF. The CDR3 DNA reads TGTGCCAGCAGCGTAGGACGTAGGGGGAGCACTGAAGCTTTCTTT.

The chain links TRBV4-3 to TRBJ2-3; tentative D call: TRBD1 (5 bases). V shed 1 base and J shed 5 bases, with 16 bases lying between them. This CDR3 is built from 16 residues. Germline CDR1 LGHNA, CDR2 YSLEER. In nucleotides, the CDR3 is TGCGCCAGCAGCCAAGGTCGTTCAGGGTGGATAGATACGCAGTATTTT. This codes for CASSQGRSGWIDTQYF.

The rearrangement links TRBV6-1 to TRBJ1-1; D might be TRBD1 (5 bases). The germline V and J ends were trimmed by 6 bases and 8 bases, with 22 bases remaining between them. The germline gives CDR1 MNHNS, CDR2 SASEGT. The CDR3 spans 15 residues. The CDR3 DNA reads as TGTGCCAGCAGGGCTGCAACGGGACCAACGTGGGAAGCTTTCTTT. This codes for CASRAATGPTWEAFF.

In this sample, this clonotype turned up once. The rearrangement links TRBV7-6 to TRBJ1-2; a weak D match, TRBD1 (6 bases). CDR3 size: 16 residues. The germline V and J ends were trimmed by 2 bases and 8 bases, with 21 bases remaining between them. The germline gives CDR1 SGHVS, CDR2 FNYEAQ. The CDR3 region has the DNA TGTGCCAGCAGCTTATTGATCAGGGGCGCCCCTCAGGGCTACACCTTC. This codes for CASSLLIRGAPQGYTF. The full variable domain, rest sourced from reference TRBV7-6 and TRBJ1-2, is GAGVSQSPRYKVTKRGQDVALRCDPISGHVSLYWYRQALGQGPEFLTYFNYEAQQDKSGLPNDRFSAERPEGSISTLTIQRTEQRDSAMYRCASSLLIRGAPQGYTFGSGTRLTVV.

The CDR3 region is CSASPGGRGETQYF. The CDR3 DNA follows: TGCAGTGCTAGTCCTGGGGGTAGAGGAGAGACCCAGTACTTC. The chain recombines TRBV20-1 with TRBJ2-5; either TRBD1 or TRBD2 may supply D (5 bases each). Germline V gene sequence: CDR1 DFQATT, CDR2 SNEGSKA (reference sequence). This CDR3 is built from 14 residues. The V end lost 3 bases, the J end lost 4 bases, and 15 bases lay between the germline ends.

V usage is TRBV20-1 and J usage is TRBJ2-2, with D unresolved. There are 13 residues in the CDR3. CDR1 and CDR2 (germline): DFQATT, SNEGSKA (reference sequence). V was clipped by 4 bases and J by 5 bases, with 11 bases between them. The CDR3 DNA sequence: TGCAGTGCTACCCTGAGCCGTACCGGGGAGCTGTTTTTT. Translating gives CSATLSRTGELFF.

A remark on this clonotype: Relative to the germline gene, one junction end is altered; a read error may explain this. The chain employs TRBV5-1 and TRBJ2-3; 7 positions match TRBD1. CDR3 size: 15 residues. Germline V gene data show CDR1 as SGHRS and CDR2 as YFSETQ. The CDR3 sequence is CANSTGDPTTDTQYF. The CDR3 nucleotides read TGTGCCAACAGCACAGGGGACCCAACCACAGATACGCAGTATTTT. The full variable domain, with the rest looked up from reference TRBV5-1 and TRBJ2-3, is KAGVTQTPRYLIKTRGQQVTLSCSPISGHRSVSWYQQTPGQGLQFLFEYFSETQRNKGNFPGRFSGRQFSNSRSEMNVSTLELGDSALYLCANSTGDPTTDTQYFGPGTRLTVL.

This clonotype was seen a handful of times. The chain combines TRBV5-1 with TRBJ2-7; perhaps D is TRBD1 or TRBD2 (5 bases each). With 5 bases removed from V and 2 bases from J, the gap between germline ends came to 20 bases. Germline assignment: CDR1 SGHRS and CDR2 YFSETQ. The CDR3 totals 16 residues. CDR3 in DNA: TGCGCCAGCAGAAAATTCCCAGGGAGTCCCCCCTACGAGCAGTACTTC. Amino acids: CASRKFPGSPPYEQYF.

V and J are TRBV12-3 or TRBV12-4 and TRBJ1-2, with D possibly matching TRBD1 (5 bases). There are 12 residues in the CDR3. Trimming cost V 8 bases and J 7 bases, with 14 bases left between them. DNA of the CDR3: TGTGCCAGCGGGGTGTGGGGGATTGGCTACACCTTC. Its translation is CASGVWGIGYTF.

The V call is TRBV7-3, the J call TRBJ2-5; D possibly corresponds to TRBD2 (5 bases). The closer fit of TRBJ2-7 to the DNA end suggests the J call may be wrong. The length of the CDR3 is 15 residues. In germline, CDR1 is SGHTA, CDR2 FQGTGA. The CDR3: CASSPSGGLAYEQYF. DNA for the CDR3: TGTGCCAGCAGCCCCTCAGGCGGGCTGGCGTACGAGCAGTACTTC.

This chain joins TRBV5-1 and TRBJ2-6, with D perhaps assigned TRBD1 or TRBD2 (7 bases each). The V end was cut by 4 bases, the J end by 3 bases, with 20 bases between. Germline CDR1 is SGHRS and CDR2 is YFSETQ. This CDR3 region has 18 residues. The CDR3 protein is CASSLPSGRGYGANVLTF. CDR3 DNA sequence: TGCGCCAGCAGCCTTCCTAGCGGCAGGGGGTATGGGGCCAACGTCCTGACTTTC.

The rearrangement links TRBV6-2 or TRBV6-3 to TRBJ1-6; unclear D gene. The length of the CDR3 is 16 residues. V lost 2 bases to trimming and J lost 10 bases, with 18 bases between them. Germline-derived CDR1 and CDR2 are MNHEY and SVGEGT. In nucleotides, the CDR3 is TGTGCCAGCAGTTACAGCGGACGGGCAGTGATGTCACCCCTCCACTTT. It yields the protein CASSYSGRAVMSPLHF.

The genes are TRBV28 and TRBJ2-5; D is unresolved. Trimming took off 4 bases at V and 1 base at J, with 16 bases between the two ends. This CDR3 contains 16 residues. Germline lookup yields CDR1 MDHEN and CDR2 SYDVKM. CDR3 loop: CASSWLKETSQETQYF. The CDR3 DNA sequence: TGTGCCAGCAGTTGGTTGAAGGAGACTTCCCAAGAGACCCAGTACTTC.

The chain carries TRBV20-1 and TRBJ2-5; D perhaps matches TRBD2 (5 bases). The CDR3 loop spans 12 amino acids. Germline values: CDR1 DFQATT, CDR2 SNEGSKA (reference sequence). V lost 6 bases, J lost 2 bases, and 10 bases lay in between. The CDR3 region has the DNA TGCAGTGCCCCGGACTTACAAGAGACCCAGTACTTC. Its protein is CSAPDLQETQYF.

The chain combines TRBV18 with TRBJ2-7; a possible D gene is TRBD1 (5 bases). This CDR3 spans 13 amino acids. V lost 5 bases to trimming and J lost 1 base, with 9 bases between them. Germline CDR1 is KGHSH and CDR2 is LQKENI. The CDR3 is CASSTDTSYEQYF. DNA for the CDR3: TGTGCCAGCTCAACGGACACGTCCTACGAGCAGTACTTC.

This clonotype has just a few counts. CDR3 coding DNA: TGTGCCACCAGTGACAGGGGCAATAACTATGGCTACACCTTC. Residues: CATSDRGNNYGYTF. The genes are TRBV24-1 and TRBJ1-2; a possible D gene is TRBD1 (6 bases). Germline CDR1 KGHDR, CDR2 SFDVKD. The CDR3 covers 14 residues. V was clipped by 4 bases and J by 1 base, with 9 bases between them.

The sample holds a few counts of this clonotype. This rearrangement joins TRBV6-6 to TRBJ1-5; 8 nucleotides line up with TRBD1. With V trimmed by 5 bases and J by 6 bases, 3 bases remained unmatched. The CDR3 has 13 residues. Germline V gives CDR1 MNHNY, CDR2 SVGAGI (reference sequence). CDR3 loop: CASSKQGGQPQHF. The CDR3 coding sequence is TGTGCCAGCAGTAAACAGGGGGGTCAGCCCCAGCATTTT.

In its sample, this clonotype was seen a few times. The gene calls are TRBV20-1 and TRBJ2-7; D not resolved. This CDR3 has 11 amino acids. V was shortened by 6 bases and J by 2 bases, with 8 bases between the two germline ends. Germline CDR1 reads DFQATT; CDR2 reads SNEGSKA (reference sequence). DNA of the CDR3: TGCAGTGCCGAGACTCCCTACGAGCAGTACTTC. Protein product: CSAETPYEQYF.

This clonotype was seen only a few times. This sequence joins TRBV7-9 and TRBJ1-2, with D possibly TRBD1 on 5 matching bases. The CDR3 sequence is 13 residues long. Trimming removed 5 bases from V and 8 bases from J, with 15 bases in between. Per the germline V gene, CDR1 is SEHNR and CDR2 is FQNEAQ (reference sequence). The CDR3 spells CASSLRDVGGYTF. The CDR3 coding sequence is TGTGCCAGCAGCCTCCGGGACGTTGGGGGCTACACCTTC.

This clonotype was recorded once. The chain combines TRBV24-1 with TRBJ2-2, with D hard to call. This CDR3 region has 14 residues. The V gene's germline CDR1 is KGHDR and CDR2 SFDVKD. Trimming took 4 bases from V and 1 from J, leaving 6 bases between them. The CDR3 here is CATSEYKNTGELFF. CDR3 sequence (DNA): TGTGCCACCAGTGAATATAAGAACACCGGGGAGCTGTTTTTT.

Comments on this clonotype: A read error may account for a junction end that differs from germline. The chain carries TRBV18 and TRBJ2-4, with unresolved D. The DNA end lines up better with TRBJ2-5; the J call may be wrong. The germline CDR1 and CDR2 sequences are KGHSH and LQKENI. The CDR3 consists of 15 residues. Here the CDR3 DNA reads TGTGCCGGCTCACTAAACGGCCCAATTCAAGAGACCCAGTACTTC. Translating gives CAGSLNGPIQETQYF.

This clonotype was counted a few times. CDR3 sequence (DNA): TGTGCCATCAGCCCAGCATACAATGAGCAGTTCTTC. Its translation is CAISPAYNEQFF. This chain uses TRBV10-3 with TRBJ2-1; D ambiguous. V was cut by 6 bases and J by 4 bases, with 7 bases left in between. This CDR3 region has 12 residues. The germline V gene encodes CDR1 ENHRY and CDR2 SYGVKD.

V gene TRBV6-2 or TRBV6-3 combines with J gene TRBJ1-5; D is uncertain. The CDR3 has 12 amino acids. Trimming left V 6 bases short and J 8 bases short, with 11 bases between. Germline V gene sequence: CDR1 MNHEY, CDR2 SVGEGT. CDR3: CASSGRLEPQHF. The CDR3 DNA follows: TGTGCCAGCAGCGGGAGGCTGGAGCCCCAGCATTTT.

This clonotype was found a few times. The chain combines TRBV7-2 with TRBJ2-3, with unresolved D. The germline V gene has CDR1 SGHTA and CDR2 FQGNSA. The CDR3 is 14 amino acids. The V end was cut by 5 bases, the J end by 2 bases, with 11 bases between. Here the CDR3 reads CASSTFTDTDTQYF. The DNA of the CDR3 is TGTGCCAGCAGCACCTTCACCGACACAGATACGCAGTATTTT.

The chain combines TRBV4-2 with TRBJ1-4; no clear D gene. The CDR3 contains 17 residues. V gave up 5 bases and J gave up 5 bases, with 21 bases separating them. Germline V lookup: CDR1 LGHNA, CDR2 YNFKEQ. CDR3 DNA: TGTGCCAGCAGCGATTGGACTGGACCTCCCGAAAATGAAAAACTGTTTTTT. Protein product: CASSDWTGPPENEKLFF.

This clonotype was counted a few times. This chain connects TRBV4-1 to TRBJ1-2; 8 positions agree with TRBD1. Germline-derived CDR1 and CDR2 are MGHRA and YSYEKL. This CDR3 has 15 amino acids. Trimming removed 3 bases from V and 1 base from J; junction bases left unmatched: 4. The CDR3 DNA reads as TGCGCCAGCAGCCACCCGACAGGGGTTAACTATGGCTACACCTTC. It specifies CASSHPTGVNYGYTF.

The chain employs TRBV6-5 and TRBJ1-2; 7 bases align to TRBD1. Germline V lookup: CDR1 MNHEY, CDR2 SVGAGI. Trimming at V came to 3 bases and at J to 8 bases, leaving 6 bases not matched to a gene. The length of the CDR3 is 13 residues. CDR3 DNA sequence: TGTGCCAGCAGTTATGACAGGGATAGCGGCTACACCTTC. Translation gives CASSYDRDSGYTF.

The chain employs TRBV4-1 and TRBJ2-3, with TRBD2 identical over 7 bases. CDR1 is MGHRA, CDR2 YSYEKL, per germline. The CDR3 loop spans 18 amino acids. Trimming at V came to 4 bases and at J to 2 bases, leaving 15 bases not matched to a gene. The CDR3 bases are TGCGCCAGCAGCCGGCTAGCGGACACAACCCCGTCCACAGATACGCAGTATTTT. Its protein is CASSRLADTTPSTDTQYF.